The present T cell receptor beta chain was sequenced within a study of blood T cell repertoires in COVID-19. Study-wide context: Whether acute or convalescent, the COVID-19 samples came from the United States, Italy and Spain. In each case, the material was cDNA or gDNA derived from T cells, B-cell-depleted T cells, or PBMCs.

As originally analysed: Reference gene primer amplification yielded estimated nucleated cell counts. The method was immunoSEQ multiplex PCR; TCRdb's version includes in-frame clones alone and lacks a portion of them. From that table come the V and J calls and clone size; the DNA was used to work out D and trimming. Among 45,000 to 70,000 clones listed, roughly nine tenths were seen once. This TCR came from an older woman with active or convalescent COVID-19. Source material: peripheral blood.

Here the CDR3 reads CAISEGSTGELFF. The CDR3 DNA follows: TGTGCCATCAGTGAGGGTAGCACCGGGGAGCTGTTTTTT. The chain joins TRBV10-3 to TRBJ2-2; D not resolved. This CDR3 has 13 residues. Germline V gene sequence: CDR1 ENHRY, CDR2 SYGVKD. V shed 2 bases and J shed 4 bases, with 5 bases lying between them.